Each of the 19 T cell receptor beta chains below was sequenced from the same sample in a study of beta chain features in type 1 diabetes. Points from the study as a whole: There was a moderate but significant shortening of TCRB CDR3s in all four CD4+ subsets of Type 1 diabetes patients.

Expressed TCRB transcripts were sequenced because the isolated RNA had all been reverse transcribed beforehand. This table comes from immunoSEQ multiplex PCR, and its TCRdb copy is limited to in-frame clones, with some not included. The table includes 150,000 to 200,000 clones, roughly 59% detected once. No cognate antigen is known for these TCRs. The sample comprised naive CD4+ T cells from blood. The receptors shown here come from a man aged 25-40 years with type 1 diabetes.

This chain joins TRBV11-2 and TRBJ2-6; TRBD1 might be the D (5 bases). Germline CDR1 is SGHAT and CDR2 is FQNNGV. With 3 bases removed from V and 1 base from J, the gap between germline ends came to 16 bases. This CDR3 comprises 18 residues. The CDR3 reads CASSFASGQDSGANVLTF. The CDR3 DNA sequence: TGTGCCAGCAGCTTTGCATCAGGGCAGGATTCTGGGGCCAACGTCCTGACTTTC. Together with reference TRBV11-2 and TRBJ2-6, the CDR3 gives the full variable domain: EAGVAQSPRYKIIEKRQSVAFWCNPISGHATLYWYQQILGQGPKLLIQFQNNGVVDDSQLPKDRFSAERLKGVDSTLKIQPAKLEDSAVYLCASSFASGQDSGANVLTFGAGSRLTVL.

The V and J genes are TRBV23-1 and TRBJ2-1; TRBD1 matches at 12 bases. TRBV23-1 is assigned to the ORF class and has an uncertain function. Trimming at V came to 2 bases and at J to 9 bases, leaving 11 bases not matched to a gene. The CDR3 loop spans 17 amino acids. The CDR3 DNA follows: TGCGCCAGCAGTCAAAACCCGGGACAGGGGGCTCGGGGTGAGCAGTTCTTC. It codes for CASSQNPGQGARGEQFF.

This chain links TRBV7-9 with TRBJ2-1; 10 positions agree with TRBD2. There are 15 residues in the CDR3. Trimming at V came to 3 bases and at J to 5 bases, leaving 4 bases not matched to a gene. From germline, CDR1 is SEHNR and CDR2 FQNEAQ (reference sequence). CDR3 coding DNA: TGTGCCAGCAGCTTTAGACTAGCGGGCCACAATGAGCAGTTCTTC. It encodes CASSFRLAGHNEQFF.

The CDR3 bases are TGTGCCAGCAGTGAGGTAGAACAGAATGAAAAACTGTTTTTT. Translation: CASSEVEQNEKLFF. The rearrangement joins TRBV2 to TRBJ1-4, with D hard to call. The CDR3 spans 14 residues. Germline V gives CDR1 SNHLY, CDR2 FYNNEI. Trimming took off 3 bases at V and 5 bases at J, with 10 bases between the two ends.

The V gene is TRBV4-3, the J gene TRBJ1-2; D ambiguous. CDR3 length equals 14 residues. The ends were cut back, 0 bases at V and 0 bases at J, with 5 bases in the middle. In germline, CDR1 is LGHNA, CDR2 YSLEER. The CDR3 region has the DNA TGCGCCAGCAGCCAAGAGTTAGCTAACTATGGCTACACCTTC. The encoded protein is CASSQELANYGYTF.

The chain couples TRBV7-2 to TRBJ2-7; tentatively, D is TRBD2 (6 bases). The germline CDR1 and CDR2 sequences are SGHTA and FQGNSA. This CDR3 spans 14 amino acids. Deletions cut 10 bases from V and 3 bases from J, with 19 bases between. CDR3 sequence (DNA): TGTGCCACCAACAAAGGCGGGGCAAACTACGAGCAGTACTTC. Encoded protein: CATNKGGANYEQYF.

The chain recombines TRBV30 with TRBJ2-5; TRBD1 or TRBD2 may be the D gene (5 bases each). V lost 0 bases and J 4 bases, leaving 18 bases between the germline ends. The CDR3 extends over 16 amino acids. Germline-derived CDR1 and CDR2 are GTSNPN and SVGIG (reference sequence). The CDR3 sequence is CAWSVRGGLGLETQYF. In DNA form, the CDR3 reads TGTGCCTGGAGTGTACGTGGGGGTTTGGGATTAGAGACCCAGTACTTC.

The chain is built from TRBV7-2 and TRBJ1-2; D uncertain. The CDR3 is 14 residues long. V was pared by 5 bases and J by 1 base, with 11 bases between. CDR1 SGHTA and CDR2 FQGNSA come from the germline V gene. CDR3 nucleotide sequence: TGTGCCAGCAGCGCGGGCCAGCTTAACTATGGCTACACCTTC. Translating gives CASSAGQLNYGYTF.

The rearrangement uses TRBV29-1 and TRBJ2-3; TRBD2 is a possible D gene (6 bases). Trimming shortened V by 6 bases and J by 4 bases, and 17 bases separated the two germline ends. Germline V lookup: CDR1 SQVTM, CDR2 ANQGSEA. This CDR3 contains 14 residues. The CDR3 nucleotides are TGCAGCGTATGCGGGACTTACGGGGCAGATACGCAGTATTTT. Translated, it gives CSVCGTYGADTQYF.

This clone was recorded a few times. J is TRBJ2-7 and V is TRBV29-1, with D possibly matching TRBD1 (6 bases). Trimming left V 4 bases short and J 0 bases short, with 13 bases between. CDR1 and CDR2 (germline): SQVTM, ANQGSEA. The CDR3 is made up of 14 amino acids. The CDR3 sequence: CSVANQGNSYEQYF. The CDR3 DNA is TGCAGCGTTGCTAATCAGGGGAACTCCTACGAGCAGTACTTC.

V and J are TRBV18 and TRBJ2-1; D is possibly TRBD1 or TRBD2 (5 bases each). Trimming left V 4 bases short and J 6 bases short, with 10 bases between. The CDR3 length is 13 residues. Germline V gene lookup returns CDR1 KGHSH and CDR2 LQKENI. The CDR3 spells CASSLTGANEQFF. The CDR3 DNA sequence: TGTGCCAGCTCACTGACCGGGGCCAATGAGCAGTTCTTC. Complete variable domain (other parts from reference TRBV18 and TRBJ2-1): NAGVMQNPRHLVRRRGQEARLRCSPMKGHSHVYWYRQLPEEGLKFMVYLQKENIIDESGMPKERFSAEFPKEGPSILRIQQVVRGDSAAYFCASSLTGANEQFFGPGTRLTVL.

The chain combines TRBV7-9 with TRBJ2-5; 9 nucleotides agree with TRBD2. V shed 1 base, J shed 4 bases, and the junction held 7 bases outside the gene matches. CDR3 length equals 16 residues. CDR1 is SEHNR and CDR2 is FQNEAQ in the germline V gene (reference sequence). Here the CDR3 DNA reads TGTGCCAGCAGCTTAGGGGGCCTAGCGGGACGAGAGACCCAGTACTTC. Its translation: CASSLGGLAGRETQYF.

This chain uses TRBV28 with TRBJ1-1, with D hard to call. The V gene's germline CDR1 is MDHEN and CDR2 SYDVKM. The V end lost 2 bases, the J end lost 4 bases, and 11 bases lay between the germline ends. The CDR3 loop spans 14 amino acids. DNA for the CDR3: TGTGCCAGCAGTTTAGCGGGAGGTGGCACTGAAGCTTTCTTT. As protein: CASSLAGGGTEAFF.

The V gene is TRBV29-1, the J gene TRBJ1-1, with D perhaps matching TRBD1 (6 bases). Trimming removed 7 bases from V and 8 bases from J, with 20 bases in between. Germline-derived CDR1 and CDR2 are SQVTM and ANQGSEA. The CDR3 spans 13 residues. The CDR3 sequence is CSGDMGRGEEAFF. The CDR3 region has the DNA TGCAGCGGTGACATGGGCAGGGGCGAAGAAGCTTTCTTT.

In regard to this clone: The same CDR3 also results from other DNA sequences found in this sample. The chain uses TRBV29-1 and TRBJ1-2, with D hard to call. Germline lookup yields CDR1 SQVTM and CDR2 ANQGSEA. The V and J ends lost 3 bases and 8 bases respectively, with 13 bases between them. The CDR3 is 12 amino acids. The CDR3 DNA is TGCAGCGTTGACGGGCAGCCCCAGGGCTACACCTTC. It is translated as CSVDGQPQGYTF.

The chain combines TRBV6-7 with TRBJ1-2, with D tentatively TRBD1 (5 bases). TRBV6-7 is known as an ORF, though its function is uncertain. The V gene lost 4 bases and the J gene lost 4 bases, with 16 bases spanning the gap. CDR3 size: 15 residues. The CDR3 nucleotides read TGTGCCAGCAGTTCCTCCAGACAGATACTCTATGGCTACACCTTC. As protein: CASSSSRQILYGYTF.

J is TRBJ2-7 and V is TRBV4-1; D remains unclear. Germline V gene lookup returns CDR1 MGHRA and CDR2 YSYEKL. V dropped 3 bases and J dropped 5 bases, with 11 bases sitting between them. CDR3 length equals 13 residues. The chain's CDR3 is CASSHLSVHEQYF. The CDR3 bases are TGCGCCAGCAGCCACCTCTCGGTGCACGAGCAGTACTTC.

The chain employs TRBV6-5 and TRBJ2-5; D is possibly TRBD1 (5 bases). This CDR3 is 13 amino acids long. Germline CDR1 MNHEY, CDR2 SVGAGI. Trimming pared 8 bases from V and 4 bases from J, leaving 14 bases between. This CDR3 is CASGRVLGETQYF. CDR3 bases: TGTGCCAGCGGCAGGGTTTTGGGAGAGACCCAGTACTTC.

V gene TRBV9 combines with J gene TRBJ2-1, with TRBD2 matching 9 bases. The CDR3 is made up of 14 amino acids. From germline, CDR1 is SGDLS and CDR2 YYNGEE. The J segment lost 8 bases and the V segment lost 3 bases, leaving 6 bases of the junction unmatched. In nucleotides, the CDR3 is TGTGCCAGCAGCGACCGGACTAGCGCGGATGAGCAGTTCTTC. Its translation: CASSDRTSADEQFF.